The 29 T cell receptor beta chains listed next were all sequenced from one sample in a study of graft-versus-host responses after intestinal transplantation. These receptors are not linked to any known antigen. Profiled with immunoSEQ multiplex PCR; TCRdb holds only in-frame clones, not every one. The table shows about 40,000 clones, with roughly 95% occurring only once. Specimen: unstimulated CD8+ T cells sorted from spleen or lymph node cells, collected before transplant. Source of these receptors: a human donor who was the organ donor for an intestinal transplant.

The rearrangement uses TRBV7-9 and TRBJ2-7; TRBD2 aligns across 11 bases. Trimming cost V 8 bases and J 0 bases; bases outside gene matches: 12. This CDR3 region has 17 residues. The germline gives CDR1 SEHNR, CDR2 FQNEAQ (reference sequence). Here the CDR3 DNA reads TGTGCCAGCGAAGGTGCTAGCGGGGGGCAGCCCTCCTACGAGCAGTACTTC. Protein product: CASEGASGGQPSYEQYF.

The chain combines TRBV9 with TRBJ2-1; D is uncertain. V lost 0 bases and J 9 bases, leaving 16 bases between the germline ends. This CDR3 spans 15 amino acids. Germline V lookup: CDR1 SGDLS, CDR2 YYNGEE. The CDR3, as DNA: TGTGCCAGCAGCGTAGGTTCTGAGGTGGATGGTGAGCAGTTCTTC. Translating gives CASSVGSEVDGEQFF.

CDR3: CASSSWTSSGYNEQFF. The CDR3 nucleotides are TGTGCCAGCAGCTCGTGGACTAGCTCGGGTTACAATGAGCAGTTCTTC. The chain carries TRBV7-2 and TRBJ2-1; 8 bases are a match to TRBD2. V shed 4 bases and J 4 bases; nucleotides not matched to a gene: 9. The germline V gene encodes CDR1 SGHTA and CDR2 FQGNSA. The CDR3 sequence is 16 residues long.

The rearrangement uses TRBV4-3 and TRBJ2-2; D is unclear. Germline CDR1 LGHNA, CDR2 YSLEER. The CDR3 totals 14 residues. The V end was cut by 0 bases, the J end by 10 bases, with 12 bases between. CDR3 bases: TGCGCCAGCAGCCAAGATGGCGGATTGCTGGAGCTGTTTTTT. Translation: CASSQDGGLLELFF.

The chain has TRBV5-3 and TRBJ2-7, with 13 bases matching TRBD2. TRBV5-3 is designated an ORF whose function remains uncertain. This CDR3 region has 15 residues. V dropped 4 bases and J dropped 4; count of bases not matched to a gene: 5. The CDR3 DNA follows: TGTGCCAGAAGCCCTCCGGGACTAGCGGGATACGAGCAGTACTTC. Protein: CARSPPGLAGYEQYF.

The chain links TRBV10-3 to TRBJ2-2, with D unresolved. The ends were cut back, 0 bases at V and 4 bases at J, with 12 bases in the middle. The germline V gene encodes CDR1 ENHRY and CDR2 SYGVKD. This CDR3 has 16 amino acids. The CDR3 loop is CAISESSSLITGELFF. The DNA for the CDR3 is TGTGCCATCAGTGAGTCGTCCAGCCTAATCACCGGGGAGCTGTTTTTT.

This chain connects TRBV5-6 to TRBJ2-3; TRBD1 agrees at 10 bases. The CDR3 runs to 17 residues. The V and J ends lost 0 bases and 4 bases, in that order; junction bases with no gene match: 8. Germline V gene data show CDR1 as SGHDT and CDR2 as YYEEEE. The DNA of the CDR3 is TGTGCCAGCAGCTTGGGGGACAGGGGCGCCGGGGCAGATACGCAGTATTTT. Its translation: CASSLGDRGAGADTQYF.

The table lists this clone with a few counts. The rearrangement uses TRBV7-9 and TRBJ2-4; unclear D gene. The V end was cut by 8 bases, the J end by 0 bases, with 11 bases between. In germline, CDR1 is SEHNR, CDR2 FQNEAQ (reference sequence). The CDR3 is 14 residues long. The DNA of the CDR3 is TGTGCCAGCGAACGACACCTAGCCAAAAACATTCAGTACTTC. Encoded protein: CASERHLAKNIQYF.

This chain links TRBV29-1 with TRBJ1-1; TRBD1 might be the D (5 bases). The CDR3 loop spans 15 amino acids. Germline V CDR1 and CDR2: SQVTM, ANQGSEA. Trimming removed 4 bases from V and 6 bases from J, with 21 bases in between. The CDR3 nucleotides read TGCAGCGTTGTGGATTACGGGGGAGGTTCGGCTGAAGCTTTCTTT. Its translation is CSVVDYGGGSAEAFF.

V and J are TRBV4-3 and TRBJ2-3, with 10 bases lining up with TRBD2. The CDR3 totals 16 residues. Unmatched junction bases numbered 8, after V lost 4 bases and J lost 4 bases. Germline V CDR1 and CDR2: LGHNA, YSLEER. The CDR3: CASSPLTSGDPDTQYF. As DNA, the CDR3 is TGCGCCAGCAGCCCCTTAACTAGCGGGGACCCAGATACGCAGTATTTT.

This chain uses TRBV5-4 with TRBJ1-2, with D possibly TRBD1 on 5 matching bases. Between the trimmed V and J ends, which lost 3 bases and 2 bases, there was a span of 14 bases. This CDR3 spans 15 amino acids. The germline gives CDR1 SGHNT, CDR2 YYREEE (reference sequence). Here the CDR3 DNA reads TGTGCCAGCAGCTCGGGGGGGGACGGAAACTATGGCTACACCTTC. Protein: CASSSGGDGNYGYTF.

V and J are TRBV9 and TRBJ2-5; TRBD2 agrees at 7 bases. Germline V lookup: CDR1 SGDLS, CDR2 YYNGEE. V was pared by 0 bases and J by 0 bases, with 5 bases of the junction left unmatched. CDR3 size: 16 residues. CDR3 DNA sequence: TGTGCCAGCAGCGTAGGGGACTACCACCACCAAGAGACCCAGTACTTC. This translates into CASSVGDYHHQETQYF.

CDR3 sequence (DNA): TGTGCCAGCTCCTTCTCTCTCGCGGACACTGAAGCTTTCTTT. This encodes CASSFSLADTEAFF. This chain connects TRBV6-1 to TRBJ1-1; no clear D. V dropped 8 bases and J dropped 3 bases, with 16 bases sitting between them. From germline, CDR1 is MNHNS and CDR2 SASEGT. This CDR3 has 14 amino acids.

The rearrangement uses TRBV5-4 and TRBJ2-5; the match to TRBD1 covers 7 bases. CDR3 length equals 14 residues. Germline V gives CDR1 SGHNT, CDR2 YYREEE (reference sequence). After removal of 2 bases from V and 2 bases from J, the junction contained 3 bases not matched to a gene. CDR3 in amino acids: CASSFRDRQETQYF. The CDR3 DNA reads TGTGCCAGCAGCTTTCGGGACAGACAAGAGACCCAGTACTTC. Combining the CDR3 with reference TRBV5-4 and TRBJ2-5 gives the whole variable domain ETGVTQSPTHLIKTRGQQVTLRCSSQSGHNTVSWYQQALGQGPQFIFQYYREEENGRGNFPPRFSGLQFPNYSSELNVNALELDDSALYLCASSFRDRQETQYFGPGTRLLVL.

The chain combines TRBV7-3 with TRBJ2-1, with D tentatively TRBD2 (6 bases). The germline V and J ends were trimmed by 5 bases and 7 bases, with 12 bases remaining between them. Germline V gene sequence: CDR1 SGHTA, CDR2 FQGTGA. The CDR3 is 13 amino acids. In nucleotides, the CDR3 is TGTGCCAGCAGCCTGGGACTGTCGAATGAGCAGTTCTTC. It translates to CASSLGLSNEQFF.

The rearrangement joins TRBV7-2 to TRBJ2-3; D remains unclear. The length of the CDR3 is 18 residues. Deletions cut 3 bases from V and 4 bases from J, with 23 bases between. The germline gives CDR1 SGHTA, CDR2 FQGNSA. Here the CDR3 reads CASSFYAPLLRESDTQYF. CDR3 nucleotide sequence: TGTGCCAGCAGCTTTTATGCCCCCCTCCTAAGGGAATCAGATACGCAGTATTTT.

The chain carries TRBV7-9 and TRBJ1-2; no clear D. The CDR3 is 13 residues long. V gave up 5 bases and J gave up 4 bases, with 11 bases separating them. Germline V CDR1 and CDR2: SEHNR, FQNEAQ (reference sequence). The CDR3 nucleotides read TGTGCCAGCAGCCCGACCGCCTGCTATGGCTACACCTTC. This codes for CASSPTACYGYTF.

The V gene is TRBV7-6, the J gene TRBJ2-7; 10 bases are a match to TRBD1. This CDR3 has 15 amino acids. CDR1 is SGHVS and CDR2 is FNYEAQ in the germline V gene. V was clipped by 5 bases and J by 3 bases; unmatched bases: 7. For the CDR3, the DNA is TGTGCCAGCAGCCTAATAGGGACAGGGGACTACGAGCAGTACTTC. It is translated as CASSLIGTGDYEQYF.

Notes on this clone: Other nucleotide sequences in the sample specify the same CDR3. The chain recombines TRBV7-8 with TRBJ2-3; possible D gene TRBD2, 6 bases. This CDR3 is 16 amino acids long. Germline CDR1 is SGHVS and CDR2 is FQNEAQ. The germline V and J ends were trimmed by 1 base and 5 bases, with 16 bases remaining between them. CDR3: CASSLGGGDQEDTQYF. The CDR3 nucleotides are TGTGCCAGCAGCTTAGGGGGCGGGGACCAGGAAGATACGCAGTATTTT.

The J gene is TRBJ1-1, the V gene TRBV9, with D uncertain. Germline lookup yields CDR1 SGDLS and CDR2 YYNGEE. Between the trimmed V and J ends, which lost 0 bases and 2 bases, there was a span of 11 bases. The CDR3 spans 15 residues. The CDR3 DNA reads as TGTGCCAGCAGCGTAGGAAGGCGGGATAACACTGAAGCTTTCTTT. As protein: CASSVGRRDNTEAFF.

The rearrangement uses TRBV15 and TRBJ2-5; tentative D call: TRBD2 (7 bases). In germline, CDR1 is LNHNV, CDR2 YYDKDF (reference sequence). V was clipped by 0 bases and J by 5 bases, with 13 bases between them. CDR3 length: 15 residues. Here the CDR3 DNA reads TGTGCCACCAGCAGAGAGGTACAGGGAGGGGAGACCCAGTACTTC. Its protein is CATSREVQGGETQYF.

The chain couples TRBV7-8 to TRBJ2-1; D possibly corresponds to TRBD2 (6 bases). The CDR3 loop spans 13 amino acids. V lost 2 bases to trimming and J lost 7 bases, with 9 bases between them. The germline CDR1 and CDR2 sequences are SGHVS and FQNEAQ. CDR3 region: CASSLSAGNEQFF. Written as DNA, the CDR3 is TGTGCCAGCAGCTTAAGTGCGGGAAATGAGCAGTTCTTC.

In nucleotides, the CDR3 is TGTGCCAGTAGCCCGTCACTAGCGGGGACGCACGAGACCCAGTACTTC. Translation gives CASSPSLAGTHETQYF. This rearrangement joins TRBV19 to TRBJ2-5, with 10 nucleotides matching TRBD2. After removal of 6 bases from V and 5 bases from J, the junction contained 12 bases not matched to a gene. This CDR3 is 16 amino acids long. Germline CDR1 reads LNHDA; CDR2 reads SQIVND (reference sequence). Based on the CDR3 plus reference TRBV19 and TRBJ2-5, the full variable domain is DGGITQSPKYLFRKEGQNVTLSCEQNLNHDAMYWYRQDPGQGLRLIYYSQIVNDFQKGDIAEGYSVSREKKESFPLTVTSAQKNPTAFYLCASSPSLAGTHETQYFGPGTRLLVL.

This chain connects TRBV5-5 to TRBJ2-7; 8 bases line up with TRBD1. In germline, CDR1 is SGHKS, CDR2 YYEKEE (reference sequence). This CDR3 contains 14 residues. J was trimmed by 3 bases and V by 3 bases; bases with no gene match: 5. Here the CDR3 reads CASSSQGAYYEQYF. The DNA of the CDR3 is TGTGCCAGCAGCTCGCAGGGGGCCTACTACGAGCAGTACTTC.

This chain joins TRBV6-1 and TRBJ2-2, with D possibly being TRBD1 (6 bases). CDR1 is MNHNS, CDR2 SASEGT, per germline. This CDR3 is 17 amino acids long. Trimming stripped 3 bases from V and 4 bases from J, with 18 bases between. The CDR3: CASSDLPTGQITGELFF. The CDR3 bases are TGTGCCAGCAGTGATTTACCGACCGGACAGATCACCGGGGAGCTGTTTTTT.

CDR3 loop: CASSMASYNEQFF. In nucleotides, the CDR3 is TGTGCCAGTAGTATGGCCAGTTACAATGAGCAGTTCTTC. The chain uses TRBV19 and TRBJ2-1, with D unresolved. V was cut by 3 bases and J by 4 bases, with 7 bases left in between. Germline CDR1 reads LNHDA; CDR2 reads SQIVND (reference sequence). This CDR3 comprises 13 residues.

The chain combines TRBV7-6 with TRBJ2-5, with 8 positions matching TRBD1. Per germline, CDR1 SGHVS and CDR2 FNYEAQ. J gave up 5 bases and V 3 bases, and 11 bases lay outside the gene matches. The CDR3 extends over 16 amino acids. CDR3: CASSFHPDRVGETQYF. CDR3 DNA sequence: TGTGCCAGCAGCTTCCACCCGGACAGGGTGGGCGAGACCCAGTACTTC. Using reference TRBV7-6 and TRBJ2-5 for the parts outside the CDR3, the full variable domain is GAGVSQSPRYKVTKRGQDVALRCDPISGHVSLYWYRQALGQGPEFLTYFNYEAQQDKSGLPNDRFSAERPEGSISTLTIQRTEQRDSAMYRCASSFHPDRVGETQYFGPGTRLLVL.

The gene calls are TRBV7-6 and TRBJ2-5, with D unresolved. The tail of the sequence fits TRBJ2-7 better, so the J call may be wrong. This CDR3 has 16 amino acids. Germline CDR1 SGHVS, CDR2 FNYEAQ. CDR3 bases: TGTGCCAGCAGCTTCCTGGATGTGGACGGAGCCTACGAGCAGTACTTC. It encodes CASSFLDVDGAYEQYF.

This chain joins TRBV7-6 and TRBJ2-3; D gene ambiguous. V dropped 3 bases and J dropped 10 bases, with 14 bases sitting between them. The CDR3 extends over 13 amino acids. CDR1 SGHVS and CDR2 FNYEAQ come from the germline V gene. The CDR3 protein is CASSLFPISAQYF. CDR3 DNA: TGTGCCAGCAGCTTGTTCCCGATCTCAGCGCAGTATTTT.